The clone carrying this T cell receptor beta chain came up many times. The antigen is not known. V lost 4 bases and J lost 14; bases outside the gene matches: 8. CDR3 length: 13 residues. The germline V gene has CDR1 KGHDR and CDR2 SFDVKD. This sample was taken from a study of T-cell reconstitution after alpha-beta-depleted transplantation in children. Whole-study findings and limits: Newly produced T cells mostly accounted for T-cell counts and diversity one year post-transplant. Reportedly, roughly two months post-transplant, alpha-beta T cells arose from several hundred expanded graft clones.

Unique molecular identifiers were incorporated into the prepared TCRbeta library. TCRdb reprocessed the PCR reads with MiXCR, giving one entry per CDR3 protein. The table shows approximately 290,000 distinct CDR3 sequences, with around 10% occurring only once. The specimen comprised peripheral blood, sampled 180 days after TCRalphabeta/CD19-depleted stem cell transplant. The TCR was taken from a male patient aged 2-15 years who had a stem cell transplant for chronic granulomatous disease, so the T cells may come from the graft donor. The chain uses TRBV24-1 and TRBJ2-1, with 9 bases lining up with TRBD2. The CDR3 nucleotides are TGTGCCACCAGTGACCCGGGACTAGCAAAAAAGTTCTTC. As protein: CATSDPGLAKKFF.